The entry below describes one T cell receptor beta chain. The antigen remains undetermined. V shed 6 bases and J 4 bases; nucleotides not matched to a gene: 5. Per germline, CDR1 DFQATT and CDR2 SNEGSKA (reference sequence). This CDR3 has 13 residues. The sample comes from a study of blood T cells in healthy people across ages. Overall study results and limits: Expanded clonotype shifts may have been confounded, as the donors had an unknown CMV status.

A sample-barcoded 5' primer and a J-beta primer mix were used in a second PCR of about 6 to 11 cycles. TCRdb analysed the 5' RACE reads with MiXCR anew, one entry per CDR3 protein. The data contain roughly 800,000 distinct CDR3 sequences, about 37% of them singletons. The chain joins TRBV20-1 to TRBJ2-2, with 7 bases lining up with TRBD2. This receptor was obtained from a man aged 18 to 29 in good health. The sequenced sample was blood. The CDR3 loop reads CSAPGGSTGELFF. In nucleotides, the CDR3 is TGCAGTGCCCCCGGGGGGAGCACCGGGGAGCTGTTTTTT.